The 29 T cell receptor beta chains reported below all come from one sample, sequenced in a study of cytotoxic CD8 clonotypes in ibrutinib-treated CLL. Sequencing used immunoSEQ multiplex PCR; TCRdb keeps in-frame clones, though not all of them. This table holds hundreds of thousands of clones, around 66% found once. Material: PBMCs, obtained after 36 months of ibrutinib treatment. These TCRs come from a human donor with chronic lymphocytic leukemia.

This clone was detected a few times. The chain is built from TRBV5-1 and TRBJ2-5; D gene uncertain. Germline lookup yields CDR1 SGHRS and CDR2 YFSETQ. V lost 8 bases to trimming and J lost 5 bases, with 13 bases between them. The CDR3 is 12 amino acids. The CDR3 nucleotides read TGCGCCAGTGGCGGTGAATTGGAGACCCAGTACTTC. It yields the protein CASGGELETQYF.

This clone showed up just a few times. The genes are TRBV4-1 and TRBJ2-7, with 7 bases identical to TRBD1. Unmatched junction bases numbered 13, after V lost 4 bases and J lost 4 bases. Germline lookup yields CDR1 MGHRA and CDR2 YSYEKL. The CDR3 has 16 amino acids. The chain's CDR3 is CASSPWEAGGGYEQYF. The DNA for the CDR3 is TGCGCCAGCAGCCCCTGGGAAGCAGGGGGTGGGTACGAGCAGTACTTC.

The gene calls are TRBV9 and TRBJ2-5, with a tentative D call TRBD2 (5 bases). The CDR3 consists of 14 residues. The V end lost 0 bases, the J end lost 5 bases, and 11 bases lay between the germline ends. Germline CDR1 reads SGDLS; CDR2 reads YYNGEE. The CDR3 loop reads CASSVGLAGETQYF. The DNA of the CDR3 is TGTGCCAGCAGCGTAGGGCTAGCCGGGGAGACCCAGTACTTC.

The V and J genes are TRBV18 and TRBJ2-1; tentative D call: TRBD2 (6 bases). The CDR3 covers 15 residues. V shed 5 bases and J shed 2 bases, with 13 bases lying between them. Germline V gene sequence: CDR1 KGHSH, CDR2 LQKENI. CDR3 nucleotides: TGTGCCAGCTCAGTGCGGCGGGACCCCTACAATGAGCAGTTCTTC. This translates into CASSVRRDPYNEQFF.

This sequence joins TRBV9 and TRBJ2-7; D remains unclear. Trimming left V 1 base short and J 6 bases short, with 14 bases between. The germline gives CDR1 SGDLS, CDR2 YYNGEE. The CDR3 is made up of 14 amino acids. DNA for the CDR3: TGTGCCAGCAGCGTAACCCCCGAGTTGGTCGAGCAGTACTTC. Translated: CASSVTPELVEQYF.

The rearrangement joins TRBV5-8 to TRBJ2-4; D unclear. CDR3 length: 14 amino acids. Germline CDR1 reads SGHTS; CDR2 reads YDEGEE. The V end lost 0 bases, the J end lost 0 bases, and 4 bases lay between the germline ends. The CDR3 nucleotides read TGTGCCAGCAGCTTGGAACTAGCCAAAAACATTCAGTACTTC. Its protein product is CASSLELAKNIQYF.

The V call is TRBV14, the J call TRBJ1-1; weak D call: TRBD1 (5 bases). There are 14 residues in the CDR3. V shed 4 bases and J shed 4 bases, with 13 bases lying between them. Germline V gene lookup returns CDR1 SGHDN and CDR2 FVKESK. The CDR3 region is CASSRRGGVTEAFF. CDR3 DNA sequence: TGTGCCAGCAGCCGGAGGGGAGGCGTCACTGAAGCTTTCTTT.

This rearrangement joins TRBV18 to TRBJ1-4; D remains ambiguous. Germline CDR1 is KGHSH and CDR2 is LQKENI. Trimming took 2 bases from V and 7 from J, leaving 11 bases between them. The CDR3 extends over 14 amino acids. CDR3 sequence reads: CASSPSPWGEKLFF. CDR3 sequence (DNA): TGTGCCAGCTCACCAAGCCCCTGGGGTGAAAAACTGTTTTTT.

This clone was seen a handful of times. The chain employs TRBV7-2 and TRBJ2-2; the D is unclear. Germline CDR1 and CDR2: SGHTA and FQGNSA. The CDR3 totals 16 residues. Between the trimmed V and J ends, which lost 3 bases and 2 bases, there was a span of 13 bases. Written as DNA, the CDR3 is TGTGCCAGCAGCTTGGCGTTTAGGATCAACACCGGGGAGCTGTTTTTT. Its protein product is CASSLAFRINTGELFF.

This rearrangement joins TRBV9 to TRBJ2-1; no definite D call. CDR3 size: 13 residues. The germline CDR1 and CDR2 sequences are SGDLS and YYNGEE. The V and J ends lost 3 bases and 5 bases respectively, with 9 bases between them. As DNA, the CDR3 is TGTGCCAGCAGCGCCGGGCTGAACAATGAGCAGTTCTTC. It specifies CASSAGLNNEQFF. The whole variable domain, remainder taken from reference TRBV9 and TRBJ2-1, is DSGVTQTPKHLITATGQRVTLRCSPRSGDLSVYWYQQSLDQGLQFLIQYYNGEERAKGNILERFSAQQFPDLHSELNLSSLELGDSALYFCASSAGLNNEQFFGPGTRLTVL.

The chain is built from TRBV7-8 and TRBJ1-1; a weak D match, TRBD1 (5 bases). V was pared by 3 bases and J by 0 bases, with 11 bases between. The germline gives CDR1 SGHVS, CDR2 FQNEAQ. The CDR3 covers 15 residues. The CDR3 loop is CASSFVVGVNTEAFF. The CDR3 nucleotides read TGTGCCAGCAGCTTTGTGGTAGGGGTGAACACTGAAGCTTTCTTT.

The chain combines TRBV29-1 with TRBJ2-7; 7 positions match TRBD1. The trim removed 6 bases at V and 4 bases at J, leaving 6 bases unmatched. Germline V lookup: CDR1 SQVTM, CDR2 ANQGSEA. The CDR3 runs 12 residues. CDR3 DNA: TGCAGCGTCTGCCGGGACAGTTACGAGCAGTACTTC. Its translation is CSVCRDSYEQYF.

This clone showed up just a few times. V usage is TRBV5-1 and J usage is TRBJ2-7, with D tentatively TRBD1 (6 bases). Trimming shortened V by 0 bases and J by 1 base, and 8 bases separated the two germline ends. From germline, CDR1 is SGHRS and CDR2 YFSETQ. The CDR3 is 14 amino acids. CDR3 sequence reads: CASSLADRSYEQYF. CDR3 sequence (DNA): TGCGCCAGCAGCTTGGCCGACAGGTCCTACGAGCAGTACTTC.

This clone was observed a handful of times. Here the CDR3 reads CASSPKAGNYGYTF. Here the CDR3 DNA reads TGTGCCAGCAGCCCCAAGGCAGGAAACTATGGCTACACCTTC. J is TRBJ1-2 and V is TRBV7-6; D is undetermined. Deletions cut 5 bases from V and 2 bases from J, with 12 bases between. The CDR3 spans 14 residues. Germline CDR1 SGHVS, CDR2 FNYEAQ.

This chain connects TRBV27 to TRBJ2-5; D not resolved. V lost 5 bases to trimming and J lost 1 base, with 14 bases between them. CDR1 and CDR2 from the germline V gene are MNHEY and SMNVEV (reference sequence). This CDR3 region has 15 residues. The CDR3 region is CASSPRGRPQETQYF. CDR3 nucleotides: TGTGCCAGCAGTCCTCGTGGACGACCCCAAGAGACCCAGTACTTC.

The rearrangement joins TRBV27 to TRBJ2-5; 7 positions agree with TRBD2. Germline CDR1 MNHEY, CDR2 SMNVEV (reference sequence). The CDR3 spans 14 residues. Trimming took 2 bases from V and 5 from J; bases not matched to a gene: 5. The CDR3 region is CASSLPGAGETQYF. As DNA, the CDR3 is TGTGCCAGCAGTTTACCGGGAGCGGGGGAGACCCAGTACTTC.

The V gene is TRBV4-1, the J gene TRBJ2-7; D may correspond to TRBD1 or TRBD2 (5 bases each). The CDR3 has 16 residues. Germline V lookup: CDR1 MGHRA, CDR2 YSYEKL. The V end lost 6 bases, the J end lost 3 bases, and 21 bases lay between the germline ends. The CDR3 region has the DNA TGCGCCAGCAGGACAAACCCTAGGGACCACAGCTACGAGCAGTACTTC. This translates into CASRTNPRDHSYEQYF.

The rearrangement uses TRBV6-1 and TRBJ1-1; D unresolved. The CDR3 loop spans 12 amino acids. V was shortened by 0 bases and J by 10 bases, with 9 bases between the two germline ends. Germline V gives CDR1 MNHNS, CDR2 SASEGT. The CDR3 DNA follows: TGTGCCAGCAGTGAAGCGAAGGTTAGAGCTTTCTTT. This encodes CASSEAKVRAFF.

The chain's CDR3 is CASSLATPQGELFF. The CDR3 coding sequence is TGTGCCAGCAGCTTAGCGACCCCGCAAGGGGAGCTGTTTTTT. The rearrangement uses TRBV7-2 and TRBJ2-2; D gene ambiguous. The CDR3 loop spans 14 amino acids. Between the trimmed V and J ends, which lost 0 bases and 8 bases, there was a span of 10 bases. Germline V CDR1 and CDR2: SGHTA, FQGNSA.

The chain joins TRBV4-3 to TRBJ1-2; possible D gene TRBD1, 5 bases. Looked up from germline, CDR1 is LGHNA and CDR2 is YSLEER. V shed 0 bases and J shed 6 bases, with 5 bases lying between them. The CDR3 is 12 residues long. CDR3: CASSQEGDGYTF. CDR3 nucleotides: TGCGCCAGCAGCCAAGAGGGGGATGGCTACACCTTC.

V and J are TRBV19 and TRBJ1-2; 8 nucleotides line up with TRBD1. Looked up from germline, CDR1 is LNHDA and CDR2 is SQIVND (reference sequence). J lost 4 bases, V lost 3 bases, and 4 bases had no gene match. This CDR3 has 14 amino acids. This CDR3 is CASSMEQGVYGYTF. The DNA for the CDR3 is TGTGCCAGTAGTATGGAACAGGGGGTCTATGGCTACACCTTC.

The chain uses TRBV5-4 and TRBJ2-3; D gene uncertain. With 4 bases removed from V and 2 bases from J, the gap between germline ends came to 8 bases. CDR1 is SGHNT and CDR2 is YYREEE in the germline V gene (reference sequence). There are 13 residues in the CDR3. CDR3 amino acids: CASSLRFTDTQYF. CDR3 coding DNA: TGTGCCAGCAGCCTTAGATTCACAGATACGCAGTATTTT.

The rearrangement uses TRBV2 and TRBJ1-6; weak D call: TRBD1 (5 bases). The CDR3 is 14 residues long. Germline CDR1 is SNHLY and CDR2 is FYNNEI. V was shortened by 5 bases and J by 7 bases, with 12 bases between the two germline ends. CDR3 in DNA: TGTGCCAGCAGTTCCGGGACCTTGAATTCACCCCTCCACTTT. Amino acids: CASSSGTLNSPLHF.

The rearrangement links TRBV5-1 to TRBJ1-3, with D perhaps TRBD1 (5 bases). Germline V gives CDR1 SGHRS, CDR2 YFSETQ. The ends were cut back, 4 bases at V and 2 bases at J, with 10 bases in the middle. This CDR3 has 14 amino acids. The CDR3 bases are TGCGCCAGCAGCCAGGGCTTGACTGGAAACACCATATATTTT. Translating it yields CASSQGLTGNTIYF.

This clone appeared once. J is TRBJ1-2 and V is TRBV29-1, with D perhaps TRBD1 (5 bases). CDR1 and CDR2 (germline): SQVTM, ANQGSEA. The length of the CDR3 is 14 residues. Trimming left V 3 bases short and J 8 bases short, with 19 bases between. The CDR3 loop is CSVDGRQGSGGYTF. The DNA of the CDR3 is TGCAGCGTTGACGGGCGGCAGGGATCTGGAGGCTACACCTTC.

This clone has only a few counts. The V gene is TRBV7-6, the J gene TRBJ2-3; D is unresolved. The V and J ends lost 1 base and 2 bases respectively, with 7 bases between them. The CDR3 has 14 amino acids. Germline CDR1 and CDR2: SGHVS and FNYEAQ. The CDR3 DNA reads as TGTGCCAGCAGCTTAGATCGGCCCACAGATACGCAGTATTTT. As protein: CASSLDRPTDTQYF.

V is TRBV4-3 and J is TRBJ2-7; D possibly corresponds to TRBD2 (6 bases). Trimming pared 3 bases from V and 4 bases from J, leaving 13 bases between. This CDR3 is 14 amino acids long. Germline values: CDR1 LGHNA, CDR2 YSLEER. The CDR3 sequence: CASSQTRDTYEQYF. The DNA for the CDR3 is TGCGCCAGCAGCCAGACTAGAGATACGTACGAGCAGTACTTC.

This clone was found a few times. The CDR3, as DNA: TGTGCCAGCACCCGGACAGGGGGCCATTCCTACGAGCAGTACTTC. The encoded protein is CASTRTGGHSYEQYF. This chain joins TRBV5-5 and TRBJ2-7, with 11 bases aligning to TRBD1. The CDR3 sequence is 15 residues long. J lost 1 base, V lost 6 bases, and 6 bases had no gene match. Germline CDR1 and CDR2: SGHKS and YYEKEE (reference sequence).

This clone was found a few times. The V gene is TRBV6-5, the J gene TRBJ2-5, with D possibly TRBD1 on 5 matching bases. Germline V gives CDR1 MNHEY, CDR2 SVGAGI. Trimming shortened V by 1 base and J by 5 bases, and 11 bases separated the two germline ends. This CDR3 comprises 14 residues. In nucleotides, the CDR3 is TGTGCCAGCAGTTACTTTGCAGGGATGGAGACCCAGTACTTC. It codes for CASSYFAGMETQYF.